Detailed here is one T cell receptor (beta chain). The antigen remains unidentified. From the reads, TCRdb called clonotypes with MiXCR, one entry per CDR3 protein. The data contain 160,000 or so distinct CDR3 sequences, roughly 20% of them singletons. The data originate from a study of T cell repertoires in cytomegalovirus infection. Turning to the study itself: Public TCR beta signatures were indicative of both CMV infection and a matching HLA type. Study-level results: The cumulative frequency of public TCR beta families distinguished individuals who carried CMV together with the relevant HLA.

Germline CDR1 reads SGHTA; CDR2 reads FQGNSA. Trimming left V 0 bases short and J 4 bases short, with 6 bases between. The CDR3 runs to 13 residues. This receptor was obtained from a human donor in good health (CMV status not recorded). Some clones in this sample may be carry-over from other donors' samples. Sequenced material: CD8+ T cells from cultured PBMCs, taken from culture after CMV antigen stimulation. The V call is TRBV7-2, the J call TRBJ1-2; D gene unclear. DNA of the CDR3: TGTGCCAGCAGCTTAGCGTGGACCTATGGCTACACCTTC. It codes for CASSLAWTYGYTF.